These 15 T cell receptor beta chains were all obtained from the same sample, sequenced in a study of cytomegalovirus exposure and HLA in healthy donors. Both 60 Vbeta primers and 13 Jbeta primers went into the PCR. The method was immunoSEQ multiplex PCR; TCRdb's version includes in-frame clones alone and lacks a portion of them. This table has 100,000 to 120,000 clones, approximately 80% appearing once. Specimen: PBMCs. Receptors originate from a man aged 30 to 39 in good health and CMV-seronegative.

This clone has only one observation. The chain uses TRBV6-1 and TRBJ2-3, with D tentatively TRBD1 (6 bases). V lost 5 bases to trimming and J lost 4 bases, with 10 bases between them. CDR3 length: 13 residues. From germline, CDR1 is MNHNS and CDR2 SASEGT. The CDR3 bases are TGTGCCAGCAGTACGACAGGAGCAGATACGCAGTATTTT. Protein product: CASSTTGADTQYF.

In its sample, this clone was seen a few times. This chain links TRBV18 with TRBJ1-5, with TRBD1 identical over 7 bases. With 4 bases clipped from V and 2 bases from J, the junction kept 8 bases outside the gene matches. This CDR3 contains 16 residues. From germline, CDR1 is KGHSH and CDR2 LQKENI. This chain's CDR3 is CASSQGGAGGNQPQHF. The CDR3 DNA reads TGTGCCAGCTCACAAGGGGGCGCAGGGGGCAATCAGCCCCAGCATTTT.

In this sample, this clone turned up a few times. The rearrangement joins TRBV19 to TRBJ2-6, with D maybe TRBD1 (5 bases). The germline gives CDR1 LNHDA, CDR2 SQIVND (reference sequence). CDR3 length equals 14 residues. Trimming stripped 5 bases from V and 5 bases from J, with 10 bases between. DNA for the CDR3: TGTGCCAGTAGTGCAGGGTCATGGGCCAACGTCCTGACTTTC. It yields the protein CASSAGSWANVLTF.

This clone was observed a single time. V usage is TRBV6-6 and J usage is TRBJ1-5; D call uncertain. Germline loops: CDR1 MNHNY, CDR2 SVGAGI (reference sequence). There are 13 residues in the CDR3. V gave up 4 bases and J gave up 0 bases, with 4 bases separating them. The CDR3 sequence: CASSSSSNQPQHF. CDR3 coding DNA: TGTGCCAGCAGTTCGTCTAGCAATCAGCCCCAGCATTTT.

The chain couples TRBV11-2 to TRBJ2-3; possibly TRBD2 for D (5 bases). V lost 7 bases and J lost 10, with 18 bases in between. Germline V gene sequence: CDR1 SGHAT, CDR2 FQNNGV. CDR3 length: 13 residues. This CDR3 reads CASNLERSSPQYF. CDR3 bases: TGTGCCAGCAACTTGGAGCGGTCCAGTCCGCAGTATTTT.

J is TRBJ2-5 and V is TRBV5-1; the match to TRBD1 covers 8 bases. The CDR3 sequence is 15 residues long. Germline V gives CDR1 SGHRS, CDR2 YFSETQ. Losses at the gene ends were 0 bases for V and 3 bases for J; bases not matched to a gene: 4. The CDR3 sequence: CASSLGQGNEETQYF. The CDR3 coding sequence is TGCGCCAGCAGCTTGGGACAGGGGAACGAAGAGACCCAGTACTTC.

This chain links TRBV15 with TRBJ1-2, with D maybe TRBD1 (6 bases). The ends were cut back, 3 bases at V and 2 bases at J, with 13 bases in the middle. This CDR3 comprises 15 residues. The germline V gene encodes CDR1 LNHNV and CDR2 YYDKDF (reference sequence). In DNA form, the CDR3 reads TGTGCCACCAGCAGTGATACAGGGAGAAACTATGGCTACACCTTC. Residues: CATSSDTGRNYGYTF. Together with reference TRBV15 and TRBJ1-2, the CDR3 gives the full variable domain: DAMVIQNPRYQVTQFGKPVTLSCSQTLNHNVMYWYQQKSSQAPKLLFHYYDKDFNNEADTPDNFQSRRPNTSFCFLDIRSPGLGDTAMYLCATSSDTGRNYGYTFGSGTRLTVV.

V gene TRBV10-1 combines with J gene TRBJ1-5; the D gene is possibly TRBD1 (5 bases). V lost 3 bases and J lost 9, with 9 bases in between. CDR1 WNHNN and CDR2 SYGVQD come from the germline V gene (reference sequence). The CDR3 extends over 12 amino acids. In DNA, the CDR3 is TGCGCCAGCAGTGACTCCCAGGGGCCCCAGCATTTT. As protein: CASSDSQGPQHF.

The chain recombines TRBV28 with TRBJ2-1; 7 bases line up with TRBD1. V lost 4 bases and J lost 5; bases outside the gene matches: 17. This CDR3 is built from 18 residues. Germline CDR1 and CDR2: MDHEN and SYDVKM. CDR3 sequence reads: CASSSPVKTGPSDNEQFF. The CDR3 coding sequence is TGTGCCAGCAGTTCTCCCGTCAAGACAGGGCCGTCCGACAATGAGCAGTTCTTC.

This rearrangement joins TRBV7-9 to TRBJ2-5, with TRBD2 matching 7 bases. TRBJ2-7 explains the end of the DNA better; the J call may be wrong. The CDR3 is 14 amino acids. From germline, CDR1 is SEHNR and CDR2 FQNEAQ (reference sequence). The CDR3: CASSKGGSSYEQYF. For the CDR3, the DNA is TGTGCCAGCTCCAAGGGCGGGAGCTCCTACGAGCAGTACTTC.

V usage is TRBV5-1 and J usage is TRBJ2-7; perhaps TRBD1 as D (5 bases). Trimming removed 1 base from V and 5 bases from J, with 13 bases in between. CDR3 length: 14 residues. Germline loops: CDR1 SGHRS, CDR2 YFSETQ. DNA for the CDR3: TGCGCCAGCAGCTTGACTGGGGCGCTCGACGAGCAGTACTTC. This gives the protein CASSLTGALDEQYF.

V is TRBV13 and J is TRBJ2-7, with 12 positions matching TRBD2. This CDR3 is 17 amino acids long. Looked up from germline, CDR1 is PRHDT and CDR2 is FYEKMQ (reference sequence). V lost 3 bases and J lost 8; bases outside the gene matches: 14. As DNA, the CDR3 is TGTGCCAGCAGCTTGCCACTAGCGGGAGGACCAACCCTCAAGCAGTACTTC. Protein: CASSLPLAGGPTLKQYF.

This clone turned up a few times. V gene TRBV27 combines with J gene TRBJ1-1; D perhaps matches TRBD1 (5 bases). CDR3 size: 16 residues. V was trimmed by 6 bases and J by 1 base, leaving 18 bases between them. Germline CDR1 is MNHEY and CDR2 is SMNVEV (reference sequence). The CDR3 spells CASRGGGRWSNTEAFF. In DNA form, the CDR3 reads TGTGCCAGCAGGGGGGGAGGGAGGTGGTCGAACACTGAAGCTTTCTTT.

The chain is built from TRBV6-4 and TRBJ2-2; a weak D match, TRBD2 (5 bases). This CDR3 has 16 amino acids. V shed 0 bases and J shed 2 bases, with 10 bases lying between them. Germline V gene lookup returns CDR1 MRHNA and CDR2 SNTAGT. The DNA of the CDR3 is TGTGCCAGCAGTGACTCGGCGGGTCCAAACACCGGGGAGCTGTTTTTT. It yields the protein CASSDSAGPNTGELFF.

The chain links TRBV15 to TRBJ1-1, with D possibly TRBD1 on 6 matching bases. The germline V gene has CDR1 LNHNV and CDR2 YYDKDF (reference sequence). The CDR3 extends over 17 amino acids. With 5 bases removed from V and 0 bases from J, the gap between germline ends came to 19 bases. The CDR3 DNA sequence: TGTGCCACCAGCGAGGGGGTCGGAAGGGAAATGAACACTGAAGCTTTCTTT. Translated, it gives CATSEGVGREMNTEAFF.